This T cell receptor beta chain was observed in a study of cytomegalovirus exposure and HLA in healthy donors. Comment on this clone: The target antigen is unknown.

TCRdb's table, derived via immunoSEQ multiplex PCR, lists solely in-frame clones and lacks some. This repertoire shows about 98,000 clones, roughly 90% found once; its top ten account for under 6.5%. V was clipped by 6 bases and J by 4 bases, with 21 bases between them. This CDR3 has 16 residues. Germline V gives CDR1 SGHTA, CDR2 FQGNSA. Study-wide findings and caveats: A few CMV-associated chains proved CMV antigen-specific in vitro. Clusters of TCRs from the first cohort tended to co-occur in the 130 or so validation repertoires (as a later analysis found).

The source is a man in his late teens or twenties in good health and CMV-seropositive. The specimen sequenced was PBMCs. The V call is TRBV7-2, the J call TRBJ2-5; a weak D match, TRBD2 (5 bases). The CDR3: CASSLTPPSTSETQYF. The CDR3, as DNA: TGTGCCAGCAGTTTGACGCCGCCTAGCACTTCAGAGACCCAGTACTTC.